This entry lists 32 T cell receptor beta chains sequenced from one sample in a study of blood T cell repertoires in COVID-19 (TCRdb year 2020). Library preparation was by the immunoSEQ multiplex PCR assay. Drawn from immuneACCESS, this table holds only the in-frame rearrangements with V and J called that TCRdb kept. Clones are partly lost; checked studies trace under half to an unresolved V gene and leave the rest unexplained. Present in this sample are a few hundred thousand clones, over 75% of which were seen just once. The ten largest clones represent about 4% of the sample. The sample was PBMCs or T cells enriched from blood (not recorded which). These TCRs come from a young man who had recovered from COVID-19.

V gene TRBV5-1 combines with J gene TRBJ1-1, with unresolved D. This CDR3 contains 14 residues. Germline V gene lookup returns CDR1 SGHRS and CDR2 YFSETQ. The germline V and J ends were trimmed by 4 bases and 0 bases, with 10 bases remaining between them. In nucleotides, the CDR3 is TGCGCCAGCAGCCCTAACGTCGTGAACACTGAAGCTTTCTTT. Amino acid sequence: CASSPNVVNTEAFF. Full variable domain (outside the CDR3, taken from reference TRBV5-1 and TRBJ1-1): KAGVTQTPRYLIKTRGQQVTLSCSPISGHRSVSWYQQTPGQGLQFLFEYFSETQRNKGNFPGRFSGRQFSNSRSEMNVSTLELGDSALYLCASSPNVVNTEAFFGQGTRLTVV.

This rearrangement joins TRBV12-3 or TRBV12-4 to TRBJ1-1; D ambiguous. V lost 0 bases, J lost 9 bases, and 8 bases lay in between. The CDR3 contains 12 residues. The CDR3 bases are TGTGCCAGCAGTTTAGCGGCCAGAAAAGCTTTCTTT. Its protein product is CASSLAARKAFF.

This clone has just a few counts. This chain's CDR3 is CASSYDIGTGANTGELFF. DNA of the CDR3: TGTGCCAGCAGTTACGACATAGGGACAGGGGCTAACACCGGGGAGCTGTTTTTT. The chain recombines TRBV6-2 or TRBV6-3 with TRBJ2-2, with 10 bases lining up with TRBD1. Trimming removed 2 bases from V and 2 bases from J; junction bases left unmatched: 8. CDR3 length: 18 amino acids. Germline loops: CDR1 MNHEY, CDR2 SVGEGT.

On this clone itself: A read error may account for a junction end that differs from germline. Here the CDR3 DNA reads TGTGCCAGCATGTTTGGATACAGGGGAATCTTC. Translation gives CASMFGYRGIF. The chain couples TRBV28 to TRBJ2-7; 7 bases are a match to TRBD1. CDR1 and CDR2 from the germline V gene are MDHEN and SYDVKM. This CDR3 spans 11 amino acids. The whole variable domain, filled in from reference TRBV28 and TRBJ2-7, reads DVKVTQSSRYLVKRTGEKVFLECVQDMDHENMFWYRQDPGLGLRLIYFSYDVKMKEKGDIPEGYSVSREKKERFSLILESASTNQTSMYLCASMFGYRGIFGPGTRLTVT.

J is TRBJ1-6 and V is TRBV6-5; D remains ambiguous. The CDR3 consists of 13 residues. Between the trimmed V and J ends, which lost 0 bases and 9 bases, there was a span of 6 bases. Germline assignment: CDR1 MNHEY and CDR2 SVGAGI. CDR3 DNA sequence: TGTGCCAGCAGTTACTCGGAGCGTTCACCCCTCCACTTT. It codes for CASSYSERSPLHF.

The chain combines TRBV4-2 with TRBJ1-2; tentative D call: TRBD1 (5 bases). The CDR3 loop spans 15 amino acids. Trimming removed 4 bases from V and 4 bases from J, with 16 bases in between. CDR1 is LGHNA and CDR2 is YNFKEQ in the germline V gene. CDR3 region: CASSRGSDGGYGYTF. The CDR3 nucleotides are TGTGCCAGCAGCCGGGGTTCTGACGGGGGCTATGGCTACACCTTC.

The chain recombines TRBV12-5 with TRBJ1-1, with 10 positions matching TRBD1. Germline CDR1 and CDR2: LGHNT and FRNRAP. The trim removed 9 bases at V and 3 bases at J, leaving 16 bases unmatched. The length of the CDR3 is 17 residues. CDR3 nucleotides: TGTGCTAGGCTTCAGACAGGGGGCTTAGGGGCCGACACTGAAGCTTTCTTT. Protein: CARLQTGGLGADTEAFF.

A note on this clone: Other DNA sequences from this sample encode an identical CDR3 as well. The rearrangement uses TRBV19 and TRBJ1-3; perhaps TRBD1 as D (5 bases). Germline assignment: CDR1 LNHDA and CDR2 SQIVND (reference sequence). Trimming stripped 5 bases from V and 4 bases from J, with 9 bases between. This CDR3 has 13 residues. The CDR3 loop reads CASSAGPGNTIYF. CDR3 DNA sequence: TGTGCCAGTAGTGCAGGGCCAGGAAACACCATATATTTT.

The J gene is TRBJ2-7, the V gene TRBV4-1; maybe TRBD2 (6 bases). Between the trimmed V and J ends, which lost 4 bases and 6 bases, there was a span of 16 bases. From germline, CDR1 is MGHRA and CDR2 YSYEKL. This CDR3 has 14 amino acids. DNA for the CDR3: TGCGCCAGCAGCCCCTCCGGCGGGATAGGCGAGCAGTACTTC. The encoded protein is CASSPSGGIGEQYF.

The genes are TRBV2 and TRBJ2-3, with TRBD2 matching over 8 bases. Germline CDR1 and CDR2: SNHLY and FYNNEI. J was trimmed by 1 base and V by 3 bases; bases with no gene match: 3. CDR3 size: 15 residues. CDR3 DNA sequence: TGTGCCAGCAGTGAGGACGGGGGGGGCACAGATACGCAGTATTTT. This translates into CASSEDGGGTDTQYF.

The chain uses TRBV4-1 and TRBJ2-1; 8 nucleotides align to TRBD2. The CDR3 contains 16 residues. Germline trimming cut 2 bases from V and 2 bases from J; bases unmatched to any gene: 5. CDR1 MGHRA and CDR2 YSYEKL come from the germline V gene. The CDR3 region is CASSQQAGVAYNEQFF. The CDR3 DNA is TGCGCCAGCAGCCAACAAGCGGGAGTCGCCTACAATGAGCAGTTCTTC.

The CDR3 DNA reads as TGTGCCAGTAGGGGTACAGGGGGAATTAATGAAAAACTGTTTTTT. Translation: CASRGTGGINEKLFF. The V gene is TRBV19, the J gene TRBJ1-4, with TRBD1 matching 8 bases. V dropped 6 bases and J dropped 4; count of bases not matched to a gene: 7. The germline V gene has CDR1 LNHDA and CDR2 SQIVND (reference sequence). The CDR3 runs to 15 residues.

This clone has just a few counts. The V call is TRBV5-4, the J call TRBJ2-2; TRBD1 matches 10 bases. Trimming cost V 4 bases and J 4 bases; bases outside gene matches: 7. The germline V gene encodes CDR1 SGHNT and CDR2 YYREEE (reference sequence). The CDR3 covers 16 residues. CDR3 bases: TGTGCCAGCAGCAGAAGACAGGGGGCGGGCACCGGGGAGCTGTTTTTT. Translated: CASSRRQGAGTGELFF. Full variable domain (rest looked up from reference TRBV5-4 and TRBJ2-2): ETGVTQSPTHLIKTRGQQVTLRCSSQSGHNTVSWYQQALGQGPQFIFQYYREEENGRGNFPPRFSGLQFPNYSSELNVNALELDDSALYLCASSRRQGAGTGELFFGEGSRLTVL.

V usage is TRBV5-1 and J usage is TRBJ2-7, with D possibly matching TRBD2 (5 bases). The CDR3 spans 14 residues. With 4 bases removed from V and 4 bases from J, the gap between germline ends came to 15 bases. Germline V CDR1 and CDR2: SGHRS, YFSETQ. The CDR3 DNA is TGCGCCAGCAGCACTGACACGGGAAAATACGAGCAGTACTTC. It specifies CASSTDTGKYEQYF.

V gene TRBV11-3 combines with J gene TRBJ2-3, with 12 bases aligning to TRBD2. Trimming took 5 bases from V and 4 from J; bases not matched to a gene: 7. The CDR3 spans 16 residues. Germline CDR1 reads SGHNT; CDR2 reads YENEEA. CDR3 nucleotides: TGTGCCAGCAGCACACAACTAGCGGGAGGCCCAGATACGCAGTATTTT. Protein product: CASSTQLAGGPDTQYF. The full variable domain, in which reference TRBV11-3 and TRBJ2-3 provide the parts outside the CDR3, is EAGVVQSPRYKIIEKKQPVAFWCNPISGHNTLYWYLQNLGQGPELLIRYENEEAVDDSQLPKDRFSAERLKGVDSTLKIQPAELGDSAVYLCASSTQLAGGPDTQYFGPGTRLTVL.

The CDR3 region is CASSQGQGGETQYF. Written as DNA, the CDR3 is TGCGCCAGCAGCCAGGGACAGGGAGGGGAGACCCAGTACTTC. The V gene is TRBV4-1, the J gene TRBJ2-5, with 9 nucleotides matching TRBD1. The CDR3 length is 14 residues. Germline CDR1 is MGHRA and CDR2 is YSYEKL. V was clipped by 3 bases and J by 5 bases; unmatched bases: 4.

The chain joins TRBV7-2 to TRBJ1-2; 7 nucleotides match TRBD1. Per the germline V gene, CDR1 is SGHTA and CDR2 is FQGNSA. V trimming: 3 bases; J trimming: 5 bases; junction bases outside the gene matches: 12. CDR3 size: 16 residues. CDR3 sequence (DNA): TGTGCCAGCAGCTTGGCGTCGACAGGGAAAGGTTATGGCTACACCTTC. Translating it yields CASSLASTGKGYGYTF.

The CDR3 spells CASSVGTSGGANYGYTF. The CDR3 DNA reads as TGTGCCAGCAGCGTTGGTACGTCGGGGGGAGCCAACTATGGCTACACCTTC. The V and J genes are TRBV9 and TRBJ1-2, with TRBD1 as a possible D gene (5 bases). Trimming removed 2 bases from V and 2 bases from J, with 19 bases in between. The CDR3 length is 17 residues. Per the germline V gene, CDR1 is SGDLS and CDR2 is YYNGEE.

The rearrangement links TRBV24-1 to TRBJ2-3; 13 bases map to TRBD2. The V segment lost 5 bases and the J segment 0 bases; nucleotides outside the gene matches: 1. Germline V gene sequence: CDR1 KGHDR, CDR2 SFDVKD. This CDR3 region has 16 residues. Here the CDR3 reads CATSALAGGSTDTQYF. CDR3 nucleotide sequence: TGTGCCACCAGTGCACTAGCGGGAGGGAGCACAGATACGCAGTATTTT.

J is TRBJ1-4 and V is TRBV19; unclear D gene. This CDR3 is 17 amino acids long. V was shortened by 7 bases and J by 1 base, with 19 bases between the two germline ends. Germline CDR1 is LNHDA and CDR2 is SQIVND (reference sequence). CDR3 in amino acids: CASNPSFSGLTNEKLFF. DNA of the CDR3: TGTGCCAGTAATCCCTCTTTTTCGGGGTTAACTAATGAAAAACTGTTTTTT.

The gene calls are TRBV6-1 and TRBJ2-7, with 10 bases matching TRBD1. Germline CDR1 MNHNS, CDR2 SASEGT. CDR3 length equals 16 residues. With V trimmed by 1 base and J by 5 bases, 8 bases remained unmatched. DNA for the CDR3: TGTGCCAGCAGTGAAGGCCTCTGGGACAGGGGCGACGAGCAGTACTTC. Amino acid sequence: CASSEGLWDRGDEQYF.

This chain joins TRBV6-5 and TRBJ2-7; 8 bases line up with TRBD2. V dropped 7 bases and J dropped 2; count of bases not matched to a gene: 10. This CDR3 region has 15 residues. Germline values: CDR1 MNHEY, CDR2 SVGAGI. The CDR3 DNA follows: TGTGCCAGCACCCGGGGGGGGGCCGGGGCCTACGAGCAGTACTTC. The encoded protein is CASTRGGAGAYEQYF.

The chain recombines TRBV12-3 or TRBV12-4 with TRBJ2-2; D is perhaps TRBD1 (5 bases). The CDR3 totals 12 residues. Between the trimmed V and J ends, which lost 7 bases and 6 bases, there was a span of 9 bases. The CDR3 nucleotides are TGTGCCAGCACTCCAGGGTCCGGGGAGCTGTTTTTT. It is translated as CASTPGSGELFF.

This rearrangement joins TRBV6-4 to TRBJ2-7; no clear D. Deletions cut 7 bases from V and 3 bases from J, with 13 bases between. The CDR3 extends over 13 amino acids. The germline gives CDR1 MRHNA, CDR2 SNTAGT. For the CDR3, the DNA is TGTGCCAGCACCCAACTCTTAGACTACGAGCAGTACTTC. Amino acid sequence: CASTQLLDYEQYF.

The rearrangement links TRBV28 to TRBJ2-1; D is unclear. This CDR3 contains 11 residues. V was trimmed by 3 bases and J by 8 bases, leaving 5 bases between them. The germline V gene has CDR1 MDHEN and CDR2 SYDVKM. The CDR3 region has the DNA TGTGCCAGCAGTTTTTCCGATGAGCAGTTCTTC. Amino acid sequence: CASSFSDEQFF.

The gene calls are TRBV4-1 and TRBJ2-2; 10 bases fit TRBD2. The germline V gene encodes CDR1 MGHRA and CDR2 YSYEKL. The CDR3 has 18 residues. With V trimmed by 4 bases and J by 2 bases, 10 bases remained unmatched. CDR3 region: CASSPRDVLAGNTGELFF. The DNA of the CDR3 is TGCGCCAGCAGCCCCCGTGACGTACTAGCGGGAAACACCGGGGAGCTGTTTTTT.

The CDR3 loop reads CAWSNQGYEKLFF. The CDR3 DNA sequence: TGTGCCTGGAGTAACCAGGGCTATGAAAAACTGTTTTTT. The genes are TRBV30 and TRBJ1-4; a weak D match, TRBD1 (5 bases). The V end lost 2 bases, the J end lost 6 bases, and 10 bases lay between the germline ends. The length of the CDR3 is 13 residues. The germline V gene has CDR1 GTSNPN and CDR2 SVGIG (reference sequence).

V gene TRBV27 combines with J gene TRBJ1-2; 7 bases are shared with TRBD1. Trimming at V came to 2 bases and at J to 6 bases, leaving 3 bases not matched to a gene. Germline values: CDR1 MNHEY, CDR2 SMNVEV (reference sequence). The CDR3 is made up of 13 amino acids. In nucleotides, the CDR3 is TGTGCCAGCAGTTTAACAGGGGCCCATGGCTACACCTTC. Its protein product is CASSLTGAHGYTF.

This clone came up once. The chain joins TRBV5-1 to TRBJ2-3; 7 bases fit TRBD1. The CDR3 has 16 residues. Germline-derived CDR1 and CDR2 are SGHRS and YFSETQ. J lost 3 bases, V lost 6 bases, and 13 bases had no gene match. CDR3 nucleotide sequence: TGCGCCAGCACCCTTGACATGACAGGGCGGACAGATACGCAGTATTTT. Translating it yields CASTLDMTGRTDTQYF.

The rearrangement links TRBV5-6 to TRBJ2-6; D is uncertain. The ends were cut back, 1 base at V and 2 bases at J, with 13 bases in the middle. From germline, CDR1 is SGHDT and CDR2 YYEEEE. The CDR3 covers 17 residues. CDR3 sequence (DNA): TGTGCCAGCAGCTTGCTAACAGCTTCTACTGGGGCCAACGTCCTGACTTTC. It yields the protein CASSLLTASTGANVLTF.

The J gene is TRBJ2-1, the V gene TRBV7-6; D is undetermined. The CDR3 has 16 residues. Germline V gene sequence: CDR1 SGHVS, CDR2 FNYEAQ. V shed 1 base and J shed 4 bases, with 14 bases lying between them. The CDR3 loop is CASSLGSSVPYNEQFF. For the CDR3, the DNA is TGTGCCAGCAGCTTAGGATCTAGTGTCCCTTACAATGAGCAGTTCTTC.

The rearrangement uses TRBV19 and TRBJ1-2; D gene uncertain. The V and J ends lost 5 bases and 2 bases respectively, with 18 bases between them. This CDR3 is built from 16 residues. Germline assignment: CDR1 LNHDA and CDR2 SQIVND (reference sequence). Here the CDR3 reads CASSQKRGSLNYGYTF. CDR3 coding DNA: TGTGCCAGTAGTCAAAAAAGAGGGTCCCTAAACTATGGCTACACCTTC.